The following is a T cell receptor (beta chain) sequence with its context. No antigen is known for it. This specimen belongs to a study of OX40 agonist ivuxolimab in advanced cancers. Across the study: Patients got intravenous ivuxolimab at 0.01 to 10 mg/kg every 2 weeks. Eligibility rules accepted prior anti-PD-1, anti-PD-L1 or anti-CTLA-4 therapy, and 35% to 40% had some. Study observations and caveats: Expanded peripheral T cell antigen specificity was not determined.

If patients had autoimmune disease history or systemic immunosuppression, they were excluded. Here immunoSEQ multiplex PCR was the method, and the copy in TCRdb shows in-frame clones only, minus some. The data show more than 100,000 clones, with around 89% seen just once and 0.55% to 0.7% held by the top ten. Germline V gene lookup returns CDR1 SGHVT and CDR2 SQSDAQ. After removal of 3 bases from V and 0 bases from J, the junction contained 5 bases not matched to a gene. The CDR3 has 16 residues. Sequencing was performed on CD4+ or CD8+ T cells sorted from blood, taken in a trial of the OX40 agonist ivuxolimab. The chain carries TRBV7-4 and TRBJ1-5, with 7 bases aligning to TRBD1. The sequence came from an adult with an advanced solid tumor such as melanoma, head and neck, liver or kidney cancer. The CDR3 protein is CASSFPDRDSNQPQHF. In DNA form, the CDR3 reads TGTGCCAGCAGCTTTCCCGACAGGGATAGCAATCAGCCCCAGCATTTT.